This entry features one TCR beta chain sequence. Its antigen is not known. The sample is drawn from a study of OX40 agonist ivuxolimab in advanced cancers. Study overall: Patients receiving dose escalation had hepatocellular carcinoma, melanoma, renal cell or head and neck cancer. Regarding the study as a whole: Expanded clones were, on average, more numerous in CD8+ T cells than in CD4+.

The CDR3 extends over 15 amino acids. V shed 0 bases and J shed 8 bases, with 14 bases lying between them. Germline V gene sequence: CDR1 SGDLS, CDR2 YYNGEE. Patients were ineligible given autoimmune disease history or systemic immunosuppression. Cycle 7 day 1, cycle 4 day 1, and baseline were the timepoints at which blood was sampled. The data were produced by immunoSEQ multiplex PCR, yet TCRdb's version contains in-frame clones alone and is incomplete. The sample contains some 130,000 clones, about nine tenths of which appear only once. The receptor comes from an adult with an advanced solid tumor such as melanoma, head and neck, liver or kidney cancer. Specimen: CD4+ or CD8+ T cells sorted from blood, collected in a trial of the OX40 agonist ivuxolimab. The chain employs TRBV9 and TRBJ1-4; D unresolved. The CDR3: CASSVDAEPSEKLFF. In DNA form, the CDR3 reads TGTGCCAGCAGCGTAGATGCGGAACCGAGCGAAAAACTGTTTTTT.